The 6 T cell receptor beta chains presented below share a single source sample, sequenced in a study of blood T cells in healthy people across ages. Alongside a J-beta primer mix, a sample-barcoded 5' primer served in a second PCR lasting 7 to 11 cycles. TCRdb re-derived calls from the 5' RACE reads in MiXCR, one entry per CDR3 protein. The repertoire consists of around 1,500,000 distinct CDR3 sequences, with roughly 30% occurring once and the leading ten covering roughly 8.2%. The source material was blood. The receptor set was obtained from a woman aged 25-40 years in good health.

In the case of this clonotype: One end of the junction does not line up with germline, which may come from a read error. This chain connects TRBV5-1 to TRBJ1-1; D unclear. Germline CDR1 SGHRS, CDR2 YFSETQ. This CDR3 has 15 residues. Here the CDR3 reads CASRPAAGMNAEAFF. The CDR3 DNA is TGCGCCAGCAGACCGGCAGCGGGTATGAACGCTGAAGCTTTCTTT.

This clonotype was seen a handful of times. This chain links TRBV20-1 with TRBJ2-6, with 7 bases aligning to TRBD1. Germline V CDR1 and CDR2: DFQATT, SNEGSKA (reference sequence). Trimming at V came to 6 bases and at J to 0 bases, leaving 8 bases not matched to a gene. The CDR3 loop spans 16 amino acids. The CDR3 DNA reads as TGCAGTGCCGCGACAGGGAAGTACTCTGGGGCCAACGTCCTGACTTTC. This encodes CSAATGKYSGANVLTF.

This clonotype was recorded a few times. The rearrangement joins TRBV11-2 to TRBJ1-1; weak D call: TRBD1 (6 bases). In germline, CDR1 is SGHAT, CDR2 FQNNGV. This CDR3 comprises 15 residues. The germline V and J ends were trimmed by 3 bases and 4 bases, with 15 bases remaining between them. The DNA for the CDR3 is TGTGCCAGCAGCTTCTCCACAGGGTGGGGCACTGAAGCTTTCTTT. This translates into CASSFSTGWGTEAFF.

This chain links TRBV12-3 or TRBV12-4 with TRBJ1-1; D gene ambiguous. The CDR3 length is 15 residues. The V end was cut by 5 bases, the J end by 4 bases, with 17 bases between. CDR3 amino acids: CASSPRVSSSTEAFF. CDR3 DNA sequence: TGTGCCAGCAGTCCGCGAGTTTCGTCGAGCACTGAAGCTTTCTTT.

There are many counts of this clonotype. The chain employs TRBV9 and TRBJ2-3; D remains unclear. Germline V gene sequence: CDR1 SGDLS, CDR2 YYNGEE. The CDR3 spans 12 residues. V shed 3 bases and J shed 6 bases, with 8 bases lying between them. The CDR3 DNA follows: TGTGCCAGCAGCGCCCAGTCGGATACGCAGTATTTT. Encoded protein: CASSAQSDTQYF.

At least ten counts were recorded for this clonotype. Its ends do not fully match the called genes, so a read error is possible. The chain uses TRBV5-1 and TRBJ2-1; D not resolved. Germline values: CDR1 SGHRS, CDR2 YFSETQ. This CDR3 spans 12 amino acids. The CDR3 here is CASSFSYTEQFF. For the CDR3, the DNA is TGCGCCAGCAGCTTTTCGTACACTGAGCAGTTCTTC.